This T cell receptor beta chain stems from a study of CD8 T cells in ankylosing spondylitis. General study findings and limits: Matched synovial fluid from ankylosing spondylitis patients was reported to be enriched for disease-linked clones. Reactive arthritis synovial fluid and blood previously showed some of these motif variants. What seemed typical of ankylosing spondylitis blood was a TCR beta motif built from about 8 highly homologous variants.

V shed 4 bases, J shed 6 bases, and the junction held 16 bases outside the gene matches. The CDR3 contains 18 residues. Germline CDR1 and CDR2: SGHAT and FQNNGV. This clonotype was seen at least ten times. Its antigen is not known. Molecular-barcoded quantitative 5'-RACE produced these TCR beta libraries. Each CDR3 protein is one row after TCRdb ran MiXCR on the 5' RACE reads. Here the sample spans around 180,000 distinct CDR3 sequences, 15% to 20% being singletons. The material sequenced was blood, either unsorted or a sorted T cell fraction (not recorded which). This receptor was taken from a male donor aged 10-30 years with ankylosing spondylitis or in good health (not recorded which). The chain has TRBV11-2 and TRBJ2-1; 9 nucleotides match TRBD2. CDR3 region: CASSSKAPLREGGNEQFF. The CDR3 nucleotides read TGTGCCAGCAGCTCCAAAGCCCCGCTGCGGGAGGGCGGCAATGAGCAGTTCTTC.